This T cell receptor beta chain was documented in a study of identical twins. TCRdb fed the 5' RACE reads into MiXCR, producing one record per CDR3 protein. The data show around 1.7 million distinct CDR3 sequences, 32% seen once. Germline V gene sequence: CDR1 DFQATT, CDR2 SNEGSKA (reference sequence). Germline trimming cut 6 bases from V and 2 bases from J; bases unmatched to any gene: 9. CDR3 length: 15 residues. This clonotype was detected once. The V call is TRBV20-1, the J call TRBJ2-3, with 9 nucleotides matching TRBD2. This clonotype was sampled from a newborn girl in good health. The sequencing sample was made of cord blood. CDR3 in amino acids: CSATSGGPLTDTQYF. The DNA of the CDR3 is TGCAGTGCGACGAGCGGGGGGCCCCTCACAGATACGCAGTATTTT.